This paragraph reports one T cell receptor beta chain. Antigen specificity is unknown. Trimming took 8 bases from V and 1 from J, leaving 15 bases between them. There are 15 residues in the CDR3. Germline-derived CDR1 and CDR2 are SGHTA and FQGNSA. Assay used: immunoSEQ multiplex PCR; TCRdb lists only in-frame clones, some missing. The table records tens of thousands of clones, under 85% of them present only once. The sample comes from a study of vaccination effects on CD4 cells after COVID-19. Study in general: Wells each received 2.2 million or so PBMC, cultured with 10 IU/ml IL-2 and around 10 ug/ml peptides.

Upon completion of 10 days in culture, CD4+ T cells were isolated. Both day 3 and day 7 saw half the medium replaced with IL-2 medium. The sample here was CD4+ T cells from PBMCs cultured without peptide, taken before COVID-19 vaccination. The V call is TRBV7-2, the J call TRBJ2-1; TRBD2 might be the D (6 bases). This sequence was found in a human donor who had a prior SARS-CoV-2 infection. CDR3 nucleotides: TGTGCCAGCGAAAGGGCGGGGCATTCCTACAATGAGCAGTTCTTC. As protein: CASERAGHSYNEQFF.